Shown below are 5 T cell receptor beta chains from a single sample sequenced in a study of cytomegalovirus exposure and HLA in healthy donors. This table comes from immunoSEQ multiplex PCR, and its TCRdb copy is limited to in-frame clones, with some not included. The table includes about 400,000 clones, 86% detected once. What was sequenced was PBMCs. The source is a woman under 30 in good health and CMV-seronegative.

The rearrangement joins TRBV27 to TRBJ2-7; 10 positions agree with TRBD2. Trimming took 5 bases from V and 4 from J; bases not matched to a gene: 5. The CDR3 runs to 14 residues. Per the germline V gene, CDR1 is MNHEY and CDR2 is SMNVEV (reference sequence). This CDR3 reads CASSLAGDRYEQYF. The CDR3 region has the DNA TGTGCCAGCAGTCTAGCGGGAGATCGGTACGAGCAGTACTTC.

The chain employs TRBV7-7 and TRBJ2-5, with a possible D match to TRBD1 (6 bases). V dropped 1 base and J dropped 4 bases, with 16 bases sitting between them. The CDR3 totals 16 residues. Germline CDR1 reads SSHAT; CDR2 reads FNYEAQ (reference sequence). The CDR3 reads CASSLGLGAFGETQYF. Here the CDR3 DNA reads TGTGCCAGCAGCTTAGGCCTGGGGGCTTTCGGAGAGACCCAGTACTTC.

The rearrangement uses TRBV25-1 and TRBJ2-2, with D possibly matching TRBD1 (7 bases). Germline V gives CDR1 MGHDK, CDR2 SYGVNS. There are 17 residues in the CDR3. With 1 base removed from V and 0 bases from J, the gap between germline ends came to 12 bases. The chain's CDR3 is CASSEWRDSSNTGELFF. CDR3 DNA: TGTGCCAGCAGTGAATGGAGGGACAGCTCGAACACCGGGGAGCTGTTTTTT.

The rearrangement uses TRBV6-6 and TRBJ2-1; 8 positions agree with TRBD1. Trimming at V came to 4 bases and at J to 1 base, leaving 3 bases not matched to a gene. The CDR3 has 15 amino acids. From germline, CDR1 is MNHNY and CDR2 SVGAGI (reference sequence). DNA of the CDR3: TGTGCCAGCAGTTTGGGACAGGTTTCCTACAATGAGCAGTTCTTC. As protein: CASSLGQVSYNEQFF.

The V and J genes are TRBV5-1 and TRBJ1-1; D possibly corresponds to TRBD1 (6 bases). Trimming removed 5 bases at V and 1 base at J, with 12 bases between. Germline lookup yields CDR1 SGHRS and CDR2 YFSETQ. This CDR3 contains 14 residues. The CDR3 here is CASRKQGPNTEAFF. The DNA for the CDR3 is TGCGCCAGCAGGAAACAGGGTCCGAACACTGAAGCTTTCTTT.